This T cell receptor beta chain emerged from a study of blood T cell repertoires in COVID-19 (dated by TCRdb to 2020 to 2022). Notes on the research overall: Samples covering the acute and convalescent phases of COVID-19 were provided by collaborators in the United States, Italy and Spain. The prospective study material was composed of cDNA or gDNA derived from T cells, B-cell-depleted T cells, or PBMCs. Deeply sampled blood TCRbeta repertoires from subjects exposed to, actively infected with, or recovered from COVID-19 were included in the dataset. The repertoires were released in a freely available public database meant as a resource for research on the immune response to SARS-CoV-2. Samples were obtained from the ongoing ImmuneRACE study (first 160 participants) and from 1,200 or so subjects provided by 6 global collaborators. Nearly every sample came with metadata listing a de-identified subject ID, COVID-19 status, age in years and sex. Where HLA class I and class II types were available, the types were taken from metadata supplied by the sample provider, not from assay-based typing.

Each collaborating institution followed its own protocols to collect whole blood in K2EDTA tubes. For TCRbeta analysis, collaborator samples were shipped as frozen whole blood, as isolated PBMCs, or as DNA extracted from either sample type. V loses 5 bases of germline sequence and J loses 2 bases, and the interval between the two ends is 9 bases. From the cysteine up to the phenylalanine, the CDR3 has a length of 13 residues. Only the CDR3 DNA is retained, 39 bases long and in frame from the first base. The paper's findings and limits, for the study overall: How much clinical and demographic metadata was included differed by source and by participant, and the metadata was provided uncurated.

TCRbeta CDR3 regions were amplified from genomic DNA using the immunoSEQ Assay, a bias-controlled multiplex PCR. In the source study's methods: The number of nucleated cells in each sample was estimated by amplification of reference gene primers within the assay. To quantify the absolute abundance of each unique TCRbeta CDR3 rearrangement, sequence reads were collapsed and filtered. For each sample, productive Simpson clonality was calculated as the square root of Simpson's diversity index across productive rearrangements. TCRdb carries this immuneACCESS record with in-frame sequences only. Its versions omit some clonotypes, under half of them owing to an unresolved V gene in the studies checked, with the rest unexplained. V and J calls and clone size come straight from that table; D and trimming were deduced from the DNA. Across this sample there are more than 60,000 clones, with less than 85% seen only once. The ten largest clones represent around 2.6% of the sample.

In regard to this clone: Its cognate antigen has yet to be identified. No base-level quality is on record; no much larger clone is a single base apart.

The chain joins TRBV12-3 or TRBV12-4 to TRBJ1-2; TRBD1 might be the D gene, on 6 matching bases. The receptor was isolated from a human donor with acute or convalescent COVID-19. The donor label of this sample is uncertain. Sequencing input: peripheral blood. The CDR3 loop reads CASSQTGNYGYTF. The DNA sequence reads TGTGCCAGCAGTCAAACAGGGAACTATGGCTACACCTTC.